Each of the 28 T cell receptor beta chains below was sequenced from the same sample in a study of Graves' ophthalmopathy and Graves' hyperthyroidism. Using RNA transcripts, the TCR beta CDR3 regions were amplified. HTBI primers were used in a first-round RT-PCR, which preceded a second-round multiplex PCR. Via MiXCR, TCRdb re-called the multiplex PCR reads, giving one row per CDR3 protein. The sample contains hundreds of thousands of distinct CDR3 sequences, approximately 21% of which appear only once. The sequencing input was peripheral blood. The receptor set was obtained from a woman under 30 with stable Graves' hyperthyroidism. Some clones in this sample may be carry-over from other donors' samples.

This clonotype was counted ten times or more. The chain recombines TRBV12-3 or TRBV12-4 with TRBJ2-3; weak D call: TRBD2 (6 bases). The CDR3 spans 14 residues. V was pared by 0 bases and J by 4 bases, with 8 bases between. The CDR3 DNA follows: TGTGCCAGCAGTTTAGCTGGGGAGGCAGATACGCAGTATTTT. Translation: CASSLAGEADTQYF.

This clonotype was picked up many times. The rearrangement links TRBV28 to TRBJ1-1; D gene unclear. V shed 2 bases and J shed 7 bases, with 8 bases lying between them. The germline gives CDR1 MDHEN, CDR2 SYDVKM. The CDR3 is made up of 12 amino acids. The CDR3 nucleotides read TGTGCCAGCAGTTTAACGGTAGATGAAGCTTTCTTT. Translating it yields CASSLTVDEAFF.

The chain is built from TRBV12-5 and TRBJ2-4; TRBD1 or TRBD2 may be the D gene (5 bases each). This CDR3 is 14 amino acids long. The germline CDR1 and CDR2 sequences are LGHNT and FRNRAP. The V end was cut by 7 bases, the J end by 9 bases, with 19 bases between. In DNA form, the CDR3 reads TGTGCTAGTGCTCCATCCGGGACCTGGCGCATTCAGTACTTC. Translated: CASAPSGTWRIQYF.

This clonotype occurred many times. V is TRBV12-3 or TRBV12-4 and J is TRBJ1-6; no definite D call. The CDR3 is 13 residues long. Deletions cut 2 bases from V and 7 bases from J, with 6 bases between. The chain's CDR3 is CASSLSFNSPLHF. CDR3 coding DNA: TGTGCCAGCAGTTTAAGCTTCAATTCACCCCTCCACTTT.

The rearrangement joins TRBV7-2 to TRBJ2-1; D is possibly TRBD2 (6 bases). Germline CDR1 and CDR2: SGHTA and FQGNSA. The CDR3 contains 13 residues. The germline V and J ends were trimmed by 5 bases and 10 bases, with 15 bases remaining between them. CDR3 DNA sequence: TGTGCCAGCAGCCCACGGGGCCTAGCGGAGCAGTTCTTC. Encoded protein: CASSPRGLAEQFF.

This clonotype occurred many times. The CDR3 sequence: CASSRTLNYGYTF. The CDR3 DNA follows: TGTGCCAGCAGTCGTACACTAAACTATGGCTACACCTTC. The chain uses TRBV6-1 and TRBJ1-2; D call uncertain. In germline, CDR1 is MNHNS, CDR2 SASEGT. This CDR3 region has 13 residues. Trimming took 5 bases from V and 2 from J, leaving 9 bases between them.

This clonotype was recorded many times. The genes are TRBV20-1 and TRBJ2-5; D is ambiguous. The CDR3 runs 13 residues. Germline V gene data show CDR1 as DFQATT and CDR2 as SNEGSKA (reference sequence). The V end lost 6 bases, the J end lost 5 bases, and 16 bases lay between the germline ends. In nucleotides, the CDR3 is TGCAGTGCCGAGCGTAGTGGACCCGAGACCCAGTACTTC. This codes for CSAERSGPETQYF.

This clonotype occurred many times. The genes are TRBV3-1 and TRBJ2-7; D gene unclear. V gave up 6 bases and J gave up 1 base, with 10 bases separating them. Looked up from germline, CDR1 is LGHDT and CDR2 is YNNKEL (reference sequence). The CDR3 has 13 amino acids. The CDR3: CASRSAYSYEQYF. CDR3 nucleotides: TGTGCCAGCAGAAGCGCCTATTCCTACGAGCAGTACTTC.

This chain connects TRBV20-1 to TRBJ2-7; 9 bases map to TRBD2. CDR1 and CDR2 (germline): DFQATT, SNEGSKA (reference sequence). This CDR3 is 16 amino acids long. Germline trimming cut 3 bases from V and 0 bases from J; bases unmatched to any gene: 9. Written as DNA, the CDR3 is TGCAGTGCTAGTCTGACTAGCGGAGGGTCCTCCTACGAGCAGTACTTC. Translation: CSASLTSGGSSYEQYF.

The chain joins TRBV12-3 or TRBV12-4 to TRBJ2-2; D may be TRBD2 (6 bases). Trimming pared 11 bases from V and 6 bases from J, leaving 10 bases between. This CDR3 spans 11 amino acids. DNA of the CDR3: TGTGCCCTAAGGGAGGCCGGGGAGCTGTTTTTT. This sequence encodes CALREAGELFF.

This clonotype appeared many times. The chain recombines TRBV29-1 with TRBJ1-2; maybe TRBD1 (5 bases). The germline V gene has CDR1 SQVTM and CDR2 ANQGSEA. The CDR3 has 17 residues. V was pared by 4 bases and J by 5 bases, with 26 bases between. DNA of the CDR3: TGCAGCGTTGTCGTTGGTCAGCTGGATTGGGGGGGGTATGGCTACACCTTC. It is translated as CSVVVGQLDWGGYGYTF.

CDR3 coding DNA: TGTGCCAGCAGTTTTAGTACGGGTTCCTATGGCTACACCTTC. Its translation: CASSFSTGSYGYTF. The chain joins TRBV12-3 or TRBV12-4 to TRBJ1-2; D is uncertain. This CDR3 is 14 amino acids long. V gave up 3 bases and J gave up 4 bases, with 12 bases separating them.

The genes are TRBV15 and TRBJ2-5, with 8 bases that match TRBD1. The CDR3 sequence is 18 residues long. The junction had 14 bases not matched to a gene; V was cut back by 0 bases and J by 5 bases. Germline CDR1 reads LNHNV; CDR2 reads YYDKDF (reference sequence). The DNA of the CDR3 is TGTGCCACCAGCAGAGACCCTGGACAGGGCCTTGGGTGGGAGACCCAGTACTTC. Translation: CATSRDPGQGLGWETQYF. The full variable domain, in which reference TRBV15 and TRBJ2-5 provide the parts outside the CDR3, is DAMVIQNPRYQVTQFGKPVTLSCSQTLNHNVMYWYQQKSSQAPKLLFHYYDKDFNNEADTPDNFQSRRPNTSFCFLDIRSPGLGDTAMYLCATSRDPGQGLGWETQYFGPGTRLLVL.

This clonotype was counted many times. The chain links TRBV11-2 to TRBJ2-7; D gene ambiguous. V lost 3 bases and J 4 bases, leaving 13 bases between the germline ends. The germline V gene has CDR1 SGHAT and CDR2 FQNNGV. The CDR3 totals 14 residues. CDR3 sequence reads: CASSFPDGLYEQYF. The CDR3 DNA sequence: TGTGCCAGCAGCTTTCCCGACGGCCTTTACGAGCAGTACTTC. The complete variable domain, with remaining parts taken from reference TRBV11-2 and TRBJ2-7, reads EAGVAQSPRYKIIEKRQSVAFWCNPISGHATLYWYQQILGQGPKLLIQFQNNGVVDDSQLPKDRFSAERLKGVDSTLKIQPAKLEDSAVYLCASSFPDGLYEQYFGPGTRLTVT.

V usage is TRBV4-2 and J usage is TRBJ2-7; no definite D call. Per germline, CDR1 LGHNA and CDR2 YNFKEQ. This CDR3 has 17 amino acids. Trimming shortened V by 4 bases and J by 4 bases, and 23 bases separated the two germline ends. The CDR3 region has the DNA TGTGCCAGCAGCCCGTGGGAAGAGCTTATTCTGCCTTACGAGCAGTACTTC. The encoded protein is CASSPWEELILPYEQYF.

In its sample, this clonotype was seen many times. This chain joins TRBV6-5 and TRBJ1-1; no reliable D call. Germline CDR1 and CDR2: MNHEY and SVGAGI. The CDR3 has 17 residues. The V gene lost 2 bases and the J gene lost 2 bases, with 18 bases spanning the gap. The CDR3 nucleotides read TGTGCCAGCAGTTACGGTACGGACCTTAATATAAACACTGAAGCTTTCTTT. It specifies CASSYGTDLNINTEAFF.

This clonotype was seen a few times. This rearrangement joins TRBV19 to TRBJ1-1, with 7 bases identical to TRBD1. This CDR3 contains 13 residues. The V and J ends lost 10 bases and 3 bases, in that order; junction bases with no gene match: 8. The germline V gene has CDR1 LNHDA and CDR2 SQIVND (reference sequence). CDR3 sequence (DNA): TGTGCCACCAGGGGGAAAAAGGACACTGAAGCTTTCTTT. The encoded protein is CATRGKKDTEAFF. The whole variable domain, remainder taken from reference TRBV19 and TRBJ1-1, is DGGITQSPKYLFRKEGQNVTLSCEQNLNHDAMYWYRQDPGQGLRLIYYSQIVNDFQKGDIAEGYSVSREKKESFPLTVTSAQKNPTAFYLCATRGKKDTEAFFGQGTRLTVV.

This clonotype appeared many times. This chain links TRBV20-1 with TRBJ1-2, with a tentative D call TRBD1 (5 bases). This CDR3 has 15 amino acids. Germline loops: CDR1 DFQATT, CDR2 SNEGSKA (reference sequence). V lost 3 bases, J lost 3 bases, and 17 bases lay in between. CDR3 in DNA: TGCAGTGCTAGGAACCGGGACCTAGCGTACTATGGCTACACCTTC. Translated, it gives CSARNRDLAYYGYTF.

V and J are TRBV28 and TRBJ2-6; 10 nucleotides agree with TRBD2. The germline gives CDR1 MDHEN, CDR2 SYDVKM. This CDR3 comprises 18 residues. Trimming cost V 5 bases and J 2 bases; bases outside gene matches: 9. Here the CDR3 DNA reads TGTGCCAGCAGTCCACCTAGCGGGGGAATAGCTGGGGCCAACGTCCTGACTTTC. Amino acids: CASSPPSGGIAGANVLTF.

In its sample, this clonotype was seen many times. The rearrangement links TRBV3-1 to TRBJ2-7; 7 nucleotides align to TRBD2. CDR3 length: 17 residues. Losses at the gene ends were 3 bases for V and 3 bases for J; bases not matched to a gene: 14. Germline V gene data show CDR1 as LGHDT and CDR2 as YNNKEL (reference sequence). The CDR3 DNA is TGTGCCAGCAGCCACCGCGCCCGCCTAGCGGCCAACTACGAGCAGTACTTC. Protein product: CASSHRARLAANYEQYF.

CDR3 sequence reads: CASSYSMLENTEAFF. In DNA form, the CDR3 reads TGTGCCAGCAGTTACTCGATGCTCGAAAACACTGAAGCTTTCTTT. V and J are TRBV6-5 and TRBJ1-1; D gene ambiguous. V was pared by 0 bases and J by 2 bases, with 10 bases between. Germline V gene data show CDR1 as MNHEY and CDR2 as SVGAGI. The CDR3 is 15 residues long.

Ten or more counts support this clonotype. Its ends do not fully match the called genes, so a read error is possible. This sequence joins TRBV5-1 and TRBJ1-1; D remains ambiguous. Looked up from germline, CDR1 is SGHRS and CDR2 is YFSETQ. The CDR3 consists of 12 residues. The CDR3 here is CASSLTGTEAFF. DNA of the CDR3: TGTGCCAGTAGCCTTACCGGGACTGAAGCTTTCTTT.

The chain has TRBV27 and TRBJ2-7; D may be TRBD2 (7 bases). The germline V gene has CDR1 MNHEY and CDR2 SMNVEV (reference sequence). V gave up 6 bases and J gave up 3 bases, with 18 bases separating them. The CDR3 length is 15 residues. The CDR3 DNA follows: TGTGCCAGCAGAAGGGGGGGGCCAGAATTCTACGAGCAGTACTTC. Protein sequence: CASRRGGPEFYEQYF.

This clonotype came up many times. The chain employs TRBV19 and TRBJ1-1; no clear D. V was cut by 10 bases and J by 3 bases, with 15 bases left in between. The CDR3 is 13 residues long. Germline CDR1 reads LNHDA; CDR2 reads SQIVND (reference sequence). This CDR3 is CATRVGPHTEAFF. DNA for the CDR3: TGTGCCACCCGAGTAGGCCCTCACACTGAAGCTTTCTTT. Filled out from reference TRBV19 and TRBJ1-1, the complete variable domain reads DGGITQSPKYLFRKEGQNVTLSCEQNLNHDAMYWYRQDPGQGLRLIYYSQIVNDFQKGDIAEGYSVSREKKESFPLTVTSAQKNPTAFYLCATRVGPHTEAFFGQGTRLTVV.

This clonotype was observed many times. V gene TRBV7-6 combines with J gene TRBJ1-1, with D perhaps matching TRBD1 (6 bases). Germline V gene data show CDR1 as SGHVS and CDR2 as FNYEAQ. The CDR3 is 14 residues long. Deletions cut 1 base from V and 3 bases from J, with 9 bases between. The CDR3 DNA reads as TGTGCCAGCAGCTTAGAAGGGGGACACACTGAAGCTTTCTTT. Amino acids: CASSLEGGHTEAFF. The full variable domain, completed using reference TRBV7-6 and TRBJ1-1, is GAGVSQSPRYKVTKRGQDVALRCDPISGHVSLYWYRQALGQGPEFLTYFNYEAQQDKSGLPNDRFSAERPEGSISTLTIQRTEQRDSAMYRCASSLEGGHTEAFFGQGTRLTVV.

This clonotype was observed at least ten times. V is TRBV7-6 and J is TRBJ1-1; D unclear. Germline V lookup: CDR1 SGHVS, CDR2 FNYEAQ. This CDR3 is 15 amino acids long. The V and J ends lost 1 base and 4 bases respectively, with 13 bases between them. CDR3 bases: TGTGCCAGCAGCTTAGAGGCAGATATAGGCACTGAAGCTTTCTTT. Translated: CASSLEADIGTEAFF.

This clonotype was picked up many times. This sequence joins TRBV6-5 and TRBJ1-6; 8 bases align to TRBD1. Germline V CDR1 and CDR2: MNHEY, SVGAGI. This CDR3 has 16 amino acids. V trimming: 1 base; J trimming: 5 bases; junction bases outside the gene matches: 4. This CDR3 reads CASSYLGQGNNSPLHF. CDR3 nucleotides: TGTGCCAGCAGTTACTTAGGACAGGGTAATAATTCACCCCTCCACTTT.

This clonotype appeared many times. The chain recombines TRBV6-6 with TRBJ1-1, with TRBD1 identical over 8 bases. There are 14 residues in the CDR3. Trimming took 6 bases from V and 5 from J; bases not matched to a gene: 8. CDR1 is MNHNY, CDR2 SVGAGI, per germline (reference sequence). CDR3 loop: CASRGRQGWTEAFF. The CDR3 DNA sequence: TGTGCCAGCAGAGGACGACAGGGGTGGACTGAAGCTTTCTTT.